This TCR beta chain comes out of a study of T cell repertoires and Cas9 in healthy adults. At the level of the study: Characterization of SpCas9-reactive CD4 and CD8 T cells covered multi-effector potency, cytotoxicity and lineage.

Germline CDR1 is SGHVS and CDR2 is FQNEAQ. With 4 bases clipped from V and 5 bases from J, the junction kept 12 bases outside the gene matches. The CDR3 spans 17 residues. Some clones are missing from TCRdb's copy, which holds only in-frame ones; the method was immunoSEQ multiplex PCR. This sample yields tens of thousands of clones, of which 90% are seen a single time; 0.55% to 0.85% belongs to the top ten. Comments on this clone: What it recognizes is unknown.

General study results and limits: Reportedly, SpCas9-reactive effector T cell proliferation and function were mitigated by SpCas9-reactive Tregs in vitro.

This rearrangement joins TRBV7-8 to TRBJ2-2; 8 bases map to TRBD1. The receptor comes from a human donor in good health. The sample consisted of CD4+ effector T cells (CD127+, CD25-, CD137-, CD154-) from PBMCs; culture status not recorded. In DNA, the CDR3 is TGTGCCAGCAGCTCCCAACGGACAGGGTGGTGGACCGGGGAGCTGTTTTTT. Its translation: CASSSQRTGWWTGELFF.